The 7 T cell receptor beta chains below were found in one sample sequenced in a study of CD8+ T cells in alopecia areata. Extracted from the samples, RNA was reverse transcribed into cDNA to serve as the sequencing template. Here immunoSEQ multiplex PCR was the method, and the copy in TCRdb shows in-frame clones only, minus some. The sample consists of 110,000 or so clones, over 55% of them appearing once. Sequenced input: NKG2D-low CD8+ T cells sorted from blood. The receptors were gathered from a human donor with alopecia areata.

This clone was found a few times. The chain links TRBV7-9 to TRBJ2-3; D call uncertain. Germline lookup yields CDR1 SEHNR and CDR2 FQNEAQ (reference sequence). The CDR3 has 16 amino acids. Deletions cut 4 bases from V and 4 bases from J, with 18 bases between. The CDR3 spells CASSSTRASHPDTQYF. The CDR3 DNA is TGTGCCAGCAGCTCAACCCGGGCCAGCCACCCAGATACGCAGTATTTT.

This chain uses TRBV7-9 with TRBJ2-1, with D possibly being TRBD2 (6 bases). The length of the CDR3 is 14 residues. The V and J ends lost 1 base and 6 bases respectively, with 10 bases between them. Germline V gene data show CDR1 as SEHNR and CDR2 as FQNEAQ (reference sequence). Written as DNA, the CDR3 is TGTGCCAGCAGCTTAGTGGCTAGCGCCAATGAGCAGTTCTTC. Translated, it gives CASSLVASANEQFF.

The chain employs TRBV13 and TRBJ1-1; the D gene is possibly TRBD1 (6 bases). Germline assignment: CDR1 PRHDT and CDR2 FYEKMQ (reference sequence). Trimming pared 5 bases from V and 3 bases from J, leaving 10 bases between. This CDR3 is built from 13 residues. The CDR3: CASSKQGDTEAFF. DNA for the CDR3: TGTGCCAGCAGCAAACAGGGTGACACTGAAGCTTTCTTT. The full variable domain, completed using reference TRBV13 and TRBJ1-1, is AAGVIQSPRHLIKEKRETATLKCYPIPRHDTVYWYQQGPGQDPQFLISFYEKMQSDKGSIPDRFSAQQFSDYHSELNMSSLELGDSALYFCASSKQGDTEAFFGQGTRLTVV.

This clone was observed a handful of times. The gene calls are TRBV9 and TRBJ1-5; D remains unclear. The CDR3 contains 14 residues. The V end was cut by 3 bases, the J end by 0 bases, with 7 bases between. Germline V gives CDR1 SGDLS, CDR2 YYNGEE. This CDR3 is CASSAGNSNQPQHF. The CDR3 DNA reads TGTGCCAGCAGCGCCGGGAATAGCAATCAGCCCCAGCATTTT.

This chain connects TRBV5-4 to TRBJ1-2; D uncertain. The CDR3 loop spans 14 amino acids. Per germline, CDR1 SGHNT and CDR2 YYREEE (reference sequence). V lost 0 bases and J 3 bases, leaving 9 bases between the germline ends. The CDR3 protein is CASSLAWQDYGYTF. The CDR3 coding sequence is TGTGCCAGCAGCTTGGCGTGGCAGGACTATGGCTACACCTTC.

This clone was seen many times. CDR3 in amino acids: CASSVGQPSGNTIYF. CDR3 in DNA: TGTGCCAGCAGCGTGGGACAGCCCTCTGGAAACACCATATATTTT. V and J are TRBV9 and TRBJ1-3; TRBD1 matches 7 bases. The CDR3 spans 15 residues. The germline gives CDR1 SGDLS, CDR2 YYNGEE. The V and J ends lost 2 bases and 0 bases, in that order; junction bases with no gene match: 2.

The rearrangement joins TRBV27 to TRBJ2-1; D is uncertain. The CDR3 loop spans 12 amino acids. Germline V gene data show CDR1 as MNHEY and CDR2 as SMNVEV (reference sequence). Trimming removed 5 bases from V and 11 bases from J, with 13 bases in between. The DNA of the CDR3 is TGTGCCAGCAGTACTTTAGGCCAGCAGCAGTTCTTC. Its protein product is CASSTLGQQQFF.